A single sample is the source of the 19 T cell receptor beta chains below, sequenced in a study of technical replicates of blood from a handful of donors. Method: immunoSEQ multiplex PCR; TCRdb's copy keeps in-frame clones and lacks some. The sample contains tens of thousands of clones, about nine tenths of which appear only once. The sequenced sample consisted of PBMCs. These receptor sequences come from a human donor in good health. Some clones in this sample may be carry-over from other donors' samples.

The rearrangement uses TRBV11-2 and TRBJ2-7; TRBD2 aligns across 9 bases. In germline, CDR1 is SGHAT, CDR2 FQNNGV. V lost 3 bases and J lost 2; bases outside the gene matches: 5. The CDR3 length is 15 residues. The CDR3 protein is CASSLAGTSTYEQYF. CDR3 nucleotide sequence: TGTGCCAGCAGCTTGGCCGGGACTAGCACCTACGAGCAGTACTTC.

This sequence joins TRBV30 and TRBJ2-7; D gene ambiguous. Trimming took off 4 bases at V and 5 bases at J, with 12 bases between the two ends. From germline, CDR1 is GTSNPN and CDR2 SVGIG (reference sequence). There are 12 residues in the CDR3. CDR3 protein: CAWTELSDEQYF. Written as DNA, the CDR3 is TGTGCCTGGACAGAACTGAGCGACGAGCAGTACTTC.

V usage is TRBV5-6 and J usage is TRBJ1-4, with D maybe TRBD1 (5 bases). Per the germline V gene, CDR1 is SGHDT and CDR2 is YYEEEE. V was clipped by 2 bases and J by 8 bases, with 13 bases between them. The CDR3 sequence is 14 residues long. Written as DNA, the CDR3 is TGTGCCAGCAGCTTTGGGACTCTACCCGAAAAACTGTTTTTT. Its protein is CASSFGTLPEKLFF. Filled out from reference TRBV5-6 and TRBJ1-4, the complete variable domain reads DAGVTQSPTHLIKTRGQQVTLRCSPKSGHDTVSWYQQALGQGPQFIFQYYEEEERQRGNFPDRFSGHQFPNYSSELNVNALLLGDSALYLCASSFGTLPEKLFFGSGTQLSVL.

Only a few counts were recorded for this clone. This sequence joins TRBV5-1 and TRBJ2-3; TRBD2 is a possible D gene (6 bases). The V gene lost 4 bases and the J gene lost 0 bases, with 12 bases spanning the gap. Germline-derived CDR1 and CDR2 are SGHRS and YFSETQ. CDR3 length: 15 amino acids. The CDR3 here is CASSPKRVSTDTQYF. CDR3 bases: TGCGCCAGCAGCCCTAAGCGGGTTAGCACAGATACGCAGTATTTT.

This chain uses TRBV7-3 with TRBJ2-7, with 7 bases fitting TRBD2. This CDR3 comprises 15 residues. J gave up 2 bases and V 0 bases, and 4 bases lay outside the gene matches. The germline V gene encodes CDR1 SGHTA and CDR2 FQGTGA. The CDR3 loop is CASSLTGGGTYEQYF. The CDR3 DNA is TGTGCCAGCAGCTTAACTGGCGGGGGAACCTACGAGCAGTACTTC.

The chain employs TRBV4-2 and TRBJ2-5; 8 bases map to TRBD2. The CDR3 is 16 residues long. Trimming cost V 1 base and J 5 bases; bases outside gene matches: 9. Germline V gene lookup returns CDR1 LGHNA and CDR2 YNFKEQ. The CDR3 here is CASSQGRPAGAETQYF. CDR3 DNA: TGTGCCAGCAGCCAAGGTCGGCCAGCGGGGGCGGAGACCCAGTACTTC.

The rearrangement uses TRBV7-8 and TRBJ1-5; D is possibly TRBD1 (5 bases). CDR1 is SGHVS and CDR2 is FQNEAQ in the germline V gene. This CDR3 is built from 13 residues. Trimming removed 4 bases from V and 4 bases from J, with 8 bases in between. CDR3 DNA: TGTGCCAGCAGCTCCGACAGAAATCAGCCCCAGCATTTT. Translating it yields CASSSDRNQPQHF.

The chain joins TRBV7-6 to TRBJ2-2; TRBD2 matches 7 bases. V gave up 5 bases and J gave up 1 base; unmatched junction bases: 13. Germline values: CDR1 SGHVS, CDR2 FNYEAQ. This CDR3 has 18 residues. As DNA, the CDR3 is TGTGCCAGCAGCGCATCTTGGAAGCGGGGCGAGAACACCGGGGAGCTGTTTTTT. Protein sequence: CASSASWKRGENTGELFF.

The V gene is TRBV18, the J gene TRBJ2-5; 12 bases fit TRBD2. The CDR3 totals 15 residues. Germline trimming cut 6 bases from V and 3 bases from J; bases unmatched to any gene: 5. The germline V gene encodes CDR1 KGHSH and CDR2 LQKENI. The CDR3 loop reads CASSPWTSGKETQYF. CDR3 DNA sequence: TGTGCCAGCTCGCCCTGGACTAGCGGGAAAGAGACCCAGTACTTC.

The chain uses TRBV15 and TRBJ2-7, with 8 bases identical to TRBD1. This CDR3 is built from 15 residues. V was pared by 4 bases and J by 7 bases, with 12 bases of the junction left unmatched. The germline V gene has CDR1 LNHNV and CDR2 YYDKDF (reference sequence). Here the CDR3 reads CATSMGAGQVWEQYF. In DNA, the CDR3 is TGTGCCACCAGCATGGGGGCGGGACAGGTTTGGGAGCAGTACTTC.

This chain uses TRBV7-2 with TRBJ2-1; TRBD1 aligns across 8 bases. The CDR3 extends over 13 amino acids. Germline CDR1 reads SGHTA; CDR2 reads FQGNSA. V dropped 3 bases and J dropped 8; count of bases not matched to a gene: 3. CDR3 amino acids: CASSLNRGDEQFF. The DNA for the CDR3 is TGTGCCAGCAGCTTGAACAGGGGGGATGAGCAGTTCTTC.

CDR3 sequence (DNA): TGTGCCAGCAGCGTCCCTGGGGGGTATGAGGATGGCTACACCTTC. Encoded protein: CASSVPGGYEDGYTF. V and J are TRBV7-2 and TRBJ1-2; perhaps TRBD1 as D (5 bases). Germline V gene lookup returns CDR1 SGHTA and CDR2 FQGNSA. V was trimmed by 5 bases and J by 6 bases, leaving 19 bases between them. The CDR3 covers 15 residues.

V usage is TRBV7-9 and J usage is TRBJ2-7; D is unclear. From germline, CDR1 is SEHNR and CDR2 FQNEAQ (reference sequence). CDR3 length: 14 amino acids. The V and J ends lost 7 bases and 4 bases respectively, with 17 bases between them. The DNA of the CDR3 is TGTGCCAGCACCACCGGGTTAGAAACTTACGAGCAGTACTTC. As protein: CASTTGLETYEQYF. The full variable domain, in which reference TRBV7-9 and TRBJ2-7 provide the parts outside the CDR3, is DTGVSQNPRHKITKRGQNVTFRCDPISEHNRLYWYRQTLGQGPEFLTYFQNEAQLEKSRLLSDRFSAERPKGSFSTLEIQRTEQGDSAMYLCASTTGLETYEQYFGPGTRLTVT.

The chain uses TRBV23-1 and TRBJ2-3; 11 bases align to TRBD2. TRBV23-1 is identified as an open reading frame with a role that is uncertain. The V gene end was trimmed by 3 bases and the J gene end by 1 base; junction bases not matched to a gene: 6. The CDR3 runs to 17 residues. The CDR3 nucleotides are TGCGCCAGCAGTCACGCCCTAGCGGGGGGCGGCACAGATACGCAGTATTTT. Encoded protein: CASSHALAGGGTDTQYF.

The V gene is TRBV29-1, the J gene TRBJ2-7; unclear D gene. Trimming shortened V by 4 bases and J by 7 bases, and 8 bases separated the two germline ends. Germline V gives CDR1 SQVTM, CDR2 ANQGSEA. The CDR3 loop spans 10 amino acids. DNA for the CDR3: TGCAGCGTTGCCTGTCGTGAGCAGTACTTC. Translating gives CSVACREQYF.

The gene calls are TRBV27 and TRBJ1-2; D gene unclear. The V and J ends lost 2 bases and 8 bases respectively, with 12 bases between them. Germline CDR1 reads MNHEY; CDR2 reads SMNVEV (reference sequence). The CDR3 totals 13 residues. CDR3 sequence reads: CASSLREGGGYTF. CDR3 in DNA: TGTGCCAGCAGTTTACGGGAGGGTGGGGGCTACACCTTC.

The chain combines TRBV5-4 with TRBJ2-3, with D maybe TRBD2 (7 bases). The V end lost 1 base, the J end lost 5 bases, and 11 bases lay between the germline ends. The CDR3 runs to 14 residues. The germline V gene encodes CDR1 SGHNT and CDR2 YYREEE (reference sequence). For the CDR3, the DNA is TGTGCCAGCAGCTTGAAAGGGGGGGGAGATACGCAGTATTTT. This codes for CASSLKGGGDTQYF.

The chain carries TRBV7-2 and TRBJ1-2; no clear D. CDR3 size: 13 residues. The V gene lost 4 bases and the J gene lost 5 bases, with 11 bases spanning the gap. Looked up from germline, CDR1 is SGHTA and CDR2 is FQGNSA. DNA for the CDR3: TGTGCCAGCAGCTCAAACTACCTTTATGGCTACACCTTC. It specifies CASSSNYLYGYTF.

The chain recombines TRBV6-6 with TRBJ2-3, with D perhaps TRBD2 (5 bases). The V and J ends lost 7 bases and 5 bases respectively, with 10 bases between them. The CDR3 runs 12 residues. Germline lookup yields CDR1 MNHNY and CDR2 SVGAGI (reference sequence). The CDR3 DNA follows: TGTGCCAGCAATCGGGGAATAGATACGCAGTATTTT. Its protein is CASNRGIDTQYF.